This entry concerns a single TCR beta chain. The record originates from a study of blood T cell repertoires in COVID-19. In the study overall: Spain, Italy and the United States supplied samples that represented acute and convalescent COVID-19. From T cells, B-cell-depleted T cells, or PBMCs came the material, which was cDNA or gDNA.

V lost 4 bases to trimming and J lost 5 bases; unmatched junction nucleotides: 8. This CDR3 spans 15 amino acids. Germline lookup yields CDR1 SGHTA and CDR2 FQGTGA. Per the authors' pipeline: Amplification with reference gene primers provided the estimates of nucleated cell counts. Measured with immunoSEQ multiplex PCR; TCRdb has only the in-frame clones, and not every one. D and trimming come from the DNA, and the V and J calls and clone size come from that table. The data contain tens of thousands of clones, roughly nine tenths of them singletons. The origin of this receptor is a man between 45 and 60 years old with active COVID-19. The chain links TRBV7-3 to TRBJ2-1; the match to TRBD2 covers 7 bases. The sample consisted of peripheral blood. CDR3 region: CASSSSGGLNNEQFF. In DNA form, the CDR3 reads TGTGCCAGCAGCTCCTCGGGAGGCCTGAACAATGAGCAGTTCTTC.